This T cell receptor (beta chain) stems from a study of cytomegalovirus exposure and HLA in healthy donors. PCR primers comprised 60 Vbeta and 13 Jbeta primers. Clones were sequenced by immunoSEQ multiplex PCR, and TCRdb holds only the in-frame ones, with some missing. The table has approximately 88,000 clones, roughly four fifths seen once. This CDR3 region has 15 residues. Trimming cost V 6 bases and J 5 bases; bases outside gene matches: 7. Germline CDR1 LNHDA, CDR2 SQIVND (reference sequence). The chain links TRBV19 to TRBJ2-2; the match to TRBD1 covers 9 bases. This TCR was sampled from a young man in good health and CMV-seronegative. The sequenced material came from PBMCs. The CDR3 region has the DNA TGTGCCAGTAGGGGACAGGGAGGTAGGACCGGGGAGCTGTTTTTT. Protein: CASRGQGGRTGELFF.